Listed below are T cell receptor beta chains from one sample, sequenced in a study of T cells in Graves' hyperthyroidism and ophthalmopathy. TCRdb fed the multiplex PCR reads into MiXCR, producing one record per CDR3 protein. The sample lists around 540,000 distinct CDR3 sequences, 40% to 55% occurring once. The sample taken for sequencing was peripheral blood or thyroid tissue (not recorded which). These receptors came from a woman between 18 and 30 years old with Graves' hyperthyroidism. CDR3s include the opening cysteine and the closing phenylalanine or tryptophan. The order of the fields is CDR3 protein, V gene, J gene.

CAISETGNYGYTF	TRBV10-3	TRBJ1-2
CSVLGVSTGELFF	TRBV29-1	TRBJ2-2
CSVGSGSFHEQYF	TRBV29-1	TRBJ2-7
CSAGDTVYEQYF	TRBV20-1	TRBJ2-7
CATSGTQGKNSNEKLFF	TRBV15	TRBJ1-4
CASSVSGIGGGYTF	TRBV25-1	TRBJ1-2
CASSASSGGEQYF	TRBV2	TRBJ2-7
CASSSGGQGYFGYTF	TRBV7-9	TRBJ1-2
CASSPQMTAARETQYF	TRBV14	TRBJ2-5
CASRVGQGASYEQYF	TRBV11-1	TRBJ2-7
CASSPPLAGSYEQYF	TRBV7-9	TRBJ2-7
CASSPSGIHEQYF	TRBV19	TRBJ2-7
CASWSLEKLFF	TRBV2	TRBJ1-4
CAWTGAGSTEAFF	TRBV29-1	TRBJ1-1
CASSEAGLGGQPQHF	TRBV2	TRBJ1-5
CSVELSTWSTPGSNQPQHF	TRBV29-1	TRBJ1-5
CASSTPTQAMNTEAFF	TRBV19	TRBJ1-1
CASGTSQGYYEQYF	TRBV12-3/TRBV12-4	TRBJ2-7
CASSRLTAFANTGELFF	TRBV2	TRBJ2-2
CASSPTLDRGTGELFF	TRBV25-1	TRBJ2-2
CASKEGIGPQHF	TRBV19	TRBJ1-5
CASRGGQSSGNTIYF	TRBV2	TRBJ1-3
CASSLSRPGSPLHF	TRBV5-1	TRBJ1-6
CASGYSRQGGQPQHF	TRBV6-5	TRBJ1-5
CASSWGQGYYEQYF	TRBV10-3	TRBJ2-7
CAIKGLAELWGQRPDF	TRBV10-3	TRBJ2-6
CASSKTGLAYEQYF	TRBV6-6	TRBJ2-7
CASNNGNQPQHF	TRBV9	TRBJ1-5
CSGESGRGETQCF	TRBV29-1	TRBJ2-5
CASRAGTGGCHSNQPQHF	TRBV10-3	TRBJ1-5
CASSLAGIDETQYF	TRBV7-9	TRBJ2-5
CASSQVGPGETQYF	TRBV7-2	TRBJ2-5
CASSAPMVGREAFF	TRBV25-1	TRBJ1-1
CASSSYTPNTGELFF	TRBV7-8	TRBJ2-2
CASSLGTGGAPGTGELFF	TRBV7-8	TRBJ2-2
CSQGAGYFDGYTF	TRBV29-1	TRBJ1-2
CASSRGYTGGFSETQYF	TRBV7-8	TRBJ2-5
CASSLSLQVEYGYTF	TRBV2	TRBJ1-2
CASRKDKTNTEAFF	TRBV6-6	TRBJ1-1
CAIKGGRTETQYF	TRBV10-3	TRBJ2-5
CASSVAGSAETQYF	TRBV9	TRBJ2-5
CASSTGGGGATEAFF	TRBV19	TRBJ1-1
CAITKQGAKTEAFF	TRBV10-3	TRBJ1-1
CASSLAGTAWETEAFF	TRBV5-8	TRBJ1-1
CAISDNRVGTEAFF	TRBV10-3	TRBJ1-1
CASSISGIGEQYF	TRBV19	TRBJ2-7